This T cell receptor (beta chain) was documented in a study of regulatory dendritic cells for organ transplantation. CD4+ or CD8+ T cells were sorted as naive CD45RA+ or memory CD45RO+. TCRdb's table, derived via immunoSEQ multiplex PCR, lists solely in-frame clones and lacks some. The sample carries under 40,000 clones, around nine tenths recorded once. CDR1 and CDR2 from the germline V gene are MNHNS and SASEGT. Trimming stripped 2 bases from V and 6 bases from J, with 17 bases between. CDR3 size: 16 residues. This TCR came from a human donor in good health. The genes are TRBV6-1 and TRBJ1-5; D possibly corresponds to TRBD1 (5 bases). What was sequenced was naive CD8+ T cells from blood. Subset denoted: CD45RA+ naive T cells. The DNA of the CDR3 is TGTGCCAGCAGTGAAACCATTTGGGGGTTGGGTCAGCCCCAGCATTTT. Translation gives CASSETIWGLGQPQHF.